One and the same sample provided the 5 T cell receptor beta chains below, sequenced in a study of blood T cell repertoires in COVID-19. TCRdb's copy holds only in-frame clones and misses some; the assay was immunoSEQ multiplex PCR. The top ten hold about 0.94% of the sample, which has some 360,000 clones, 88% seen once. Sequences were obtained from PBMCs or T cells enriched from blood (not recorded which). Receptors were obtained from a woman aged 25 to 39 who had been exposed to COVID-19.

The chain links TRBV5-1 to TRBJ1-2, with 9 nucleotides matching TRBD1. The V gene end was trimmed by 5 bases and the J gene end by 4 bases; junction bases not matched to a gene: 6. Germline V gives CDR1 SGHRS, CDR2 YFSETQ. The CDR3 loop spans 14 amino acids. This CDR3 reads CASSPGTGPYGYTF. Here the CDR3 DNA reads TGCGCCAGCAGTCCCGGGACAGGGCCCTATGGCTACACCTTC.

In this sample, this clone turned up once. The rearrangement links TRBV11-1 to TRBJ2-2; TRBD2 aligns across 9 bases. The CDR3 loop spans 17 amino acids. J was trimmed by 3 bases and V by 0 bases; bases with no gene match: 5. CDR1 and CDR2 from the germline V gene are SGHAT and FQDESV (reference sequence). CDR3 sequence: CASSLAVGLADTGELFF. CDR3 nucleotide sequence: TGTGCCAGCAGCTTAGCTGTGGGACTAGCAGACACCGGGGAGCTGTTTTTT.

V and J are TRBV28 and TRBJ2-3; tentatively, D is TRBD2 (6 bases). V was trimmed by 1 base and J by 4 bases, leaving 9 bases between them. Germline lookup yields CDR1 MDHEN and CDR2 SYDVKM. This CDR3 contains 14 residues. CDR3 loop: CASSLLGGPDTQYF. The CDR3 bases are TGTGCCAGCAGTTTATTGGGAGGCCCAGATACGCAGTATTTT.

This chain links TRBV7-9 with TRBJ2-1; 9 bases line up with TRBD2. Trimming removed 8 bases from V and 8 bases from J; junction bases left unmatched: 7. CDR3 length equals 13 residues. Germline CDR1 SEHNR, CDR2 FQNEAQ (reference sequence). The chain's CDR3 is CASGLAGFDEQFF. The DNA for the CDR3 is TGTGCCAGCGGGCTAGCGGGATTCGATGAGCAGTTCTTC.

The chain recombines TRBV9 with TRBJ2-2; TRBD1 agrees at 9 bases. V trimming: 4 bases; J trimming: 5 bases; junction bases outside the gene matches: 9. Germline V CDR1 and CDR2: SGDLS, YYNGEE. The CDR3 length is 16 residues. CDR3 region: CASSPAGTGRTGELFF. The CDR3 nucleotides read TGTGCCAGCAGCCCAGCCGGGACAGGGCGGACCGGGGAGCTGTTTTTT. Full variable domain (remainder filled in from reference TRBV9 and TRBJ2-2): DSGVTQTPKHLITATGQRVTLRCSPRSGDLSVYWYQQSLDQGLQFLIQYYNGEERAKGNILERFSAQQFPDLHSELNLSSLELGDSALYFCASSPAGTGRTGELFFGEGSRLTVL.